The sequence of this T cell receptor (beta chain) was determined in a study of metastatic and nonmetastatic thyroid tumors. Study-wide context: Repertoire comparison spanned blood and tumor or nodule tissue of malignant and benign thyroid patients.

Methods used by the authors: Building a distant-metastasis classifier for papillary thyroid cancer drew on CDR3 differences across clinicopathological groups. TCRdb reanalyzed the PCR reads via MiXCR. The V and J calls were not made by the authors but by TCRdb's processing. The repertoire holds 60,000 or so clones, with just over 4% as singletons. Worth noting for this clone: The target antigen is unknown.

Regarding the study as a whole: It was reportedly found that TCR beta diversity was significantly higher in malignant thyroid tumors than in benign nodules, a difference seen in both blood and tumor samples.

No patient had received any treatment before thyroid surgery. The CDR3 is 14 residues long. Between the trimmed V and J ends, which lost 3 bases and 5 bases, there was a span of 14 bases. Germline V CDR1 and CDR2: GTSNPN, SVGIG (reference sequence). Sequencing was done on a sample of blood. The receptor was derived from a female donor with papillary thyroid cancer or a benign thyroid nodule (not recorded which). Some clones in this sample may be carry-over from other donors' samples. This chain uses TRBV30 with TRBJ1-5; D is perhaps TRBD1 (6 bases). CDR3 region: CAWSVMGGYQPQHF. In DNA form, the CDR3 reads TGTGCCTGGAGCGTCATGGGGGGCTATCAGCCCCAGCATTTT. Variable domain in full (rest from reference TRBV30 and TRBJ1-5): SQTIHQWPATLVQPVGSPLSLECTVEGTSNPNLYWYRQAAGRGLQLLFYSVGIGQISSEVPQNLSASRPQDRQFILSSKKLLLSDSGFYLCAWSVMGGYQPQHFGDGTRLSIL.